The clone carrying this T cell receptor beta chain was found many times. TCRdb itself ran the RT-PCR reads through MiXCR, one entry per CDR3 protein. The data contain about 680,000 distinct CDR3 sequences, more than 13% of them singletons. The J segment lost 6 bases and the V segment lost 5 bases, leaving 15 bases of the junction unmatched. CDR1 is DFQATT and CDR2 is SNEGSKA in the germline V gene (reference sequence). There are 16 residues in the CDR3. The chain recombines TRBV20-1 with TRBJ2-7; 11 bases fit TRBD2. The receptor was derived from a female donor in good health, serving as a healthy control. Sequencing was done on a sample of memory CD4+ T cells from blood. Here the CDR3 reads CSASGTSGAGGIEQYF. Here the CDR3 DNA reads TGCAGTGCTTCCGGGACTAGCGGAGCAGGGGGCATCGAGCAGTACTTC.